The 27 T cell receptor beta chains listed next were all sequenced from one sample in a study of identical twins. MiXCR, run by TCRdb on the 5' RACE reads, gives a single entry per CDR3 protein. The table has 690,000 or so distinct CDR3 sequences, less than 10% seen once; the top ten hold 0.98%. A further study also used this sample, focusing on yellow fever vaccine responses in identical twins.

Material: PBMCs. These receptors were obtained from a woman between 18 and 29 years old in good health.

This clonotype appeared a few times. The rearrangement joins TRBV20-1 to TRBJ2-2; 7 nucleotides agree with TRBD1. The V gene's germline CDR1 is DFQATT and CDR2 SNEGSKA (reference sequence). V was pared by 1 base and J by 6 bases, with 5 bases of the junction left unmatched. The CDR3 has 14 residues. This CDR3 is CSARVTGDAGELFF. CDR3 nucleotide sequence: TGCAGTGCTAGAGTTACAGGGGATGCCGGGGAGCTGTTTTTT.

V and J are TRBV3-1 and TRBJ2-3; 10 bases align to TRBD2. Germline V gene lookup returns CDR1 LGHDT and CDR2 YNNKEL (reference sequence). This CDR3 has 16 residues. The V segment lost 3 bases and the J segment 4 bases; nucleotides outside the gene matches: 7. The CDR3 DNA reads as TGTGCCAGCAGCCATAACCCGGGACTAGCGTCAGATACGCAGTATTTT. It codes for CASSHNPGLASDTQYF.

The gene calls are TRBV4-3 and TRBJ2-3, with D tentatively TRBD1 (7 bases). Germline V gene lookup returns CDR1 LGHNA and CDR2 YSLEER. The CDR3 is 20 amino acids. V gave up 0 bases and J gave up 2 bases, with 24 bases separating them. CDR3: CASSQEGQGRGWGVTDTQYF. Written as DNA, the CDR3 is TGCGCCAGCAGCCAAGAGGGGCAGGGCAGGGGGTGGGGGGTCACAGATACGCAGTATTTT.

The chain recombines TRBV12-3 or TRBV12-4 with TRBJ2-1; 8 bases map to TRBD2. Trimming cost V 3 bases and J 7 bases; bases outside gene matches: 11. This CDR3 has 16 amino acids. The CDR3: CASSFLREDFRNEQFF. The CDR3 nucleotides are TGTGCCAGCAGTTTTTTGCGGGAGGACTTCCGAAATGAGCAGTTCTTC.

This clonotype was counted between two and nine times. The chain combines TRBV12-3 or TRBV12-4 with TRBJ2-6; D uncertain. The CDR3 has 15 residues. Trimming removed 6 bases from V and 5 bases from J, with 14 bases in between. CDR3 loop: CASSERQSRANVLTF. CDR3 DNA sequence: TGTGCCAGCAGCGAGAGACAATCCCGGGCCAACGTCCTGACTTTC.

This clonotype has at least ten counts. This rearrangement joins TRBV7-2 to TRBJ2-3, with D perhaps TRBD2 (7 bases). Looked up from germline, CDR1 is SGHTA and CDR2 is FQGNSA. CDR3 length equals 14 residues. The ends were cut back, 6 bases at V and 1 base at J, with 11 bases in the middle. The CDR3 nucleotides are TGTGCCAGCAGGGGGGCGGGAGGCACAGATACGCAGTATTTT. It translates to CASRGAGGTDTQYF.

In this sample, this clonotype turned up many times. The chain is built from TRBV28 and TRBJ2-7, with 11 nucleotides matching TRBD2. The CDR3 totals 17 residues. V was clipped by 0 bases and J by 2 bases; unmatched bases: 6. Germline V CDR1 and CDR2: MDHEN, SYDVKM. In nucleotides, the CDR3 is TGTGCCAGCAGTTTATGGACACTAGCGGGAGTTACCTACGAGCAGTACTTC. Its protein is CASSLWTLAGVTYEQYF.

Many counts were recorded for this clonotype. The rearrangement uses TRBV6-4 and TRBJ2-1, with TRBD2 matching over 8 bases. V lost 0 bases and J lost 3; bases outside the gene matches: 4. The CDR3 has 16 residues. The germline V gene encodes CDR1 MRHNA and CDR2 SNTAGT. The CDR3 sequence: CASSDSPAGDYNEQFF. The CDR3 DNA reads TGTGCCAGCAGTGACTCCCCAGCGGGGGACTACAATGAGCAGTTCTTC.

This chain links TRBV9 with TRBJ2-3; 10 nucleotides align to TRBD2. CDR3 length: 15 residues. Germline V gene lookup returns CDR1 SGDLS and CDR2 YYNGEE. The V segment lost 3 bases and the J segment 3 bases; nucleotides outside the gene matches: 4. The CDR3 here is CASSAAAGGTDTQYF. The CDR3 region has the DNA TGTGCCAGCAGCGCAGCAGCGGGGGGGACAGATACGCAGTATTTT.

This sequence joins TRBV3-1 and TRBJ2-7; the match to TRBD1 covers 8 bases. The germline gives CDR1 LGHDT, CDR2 YNNKEL (reference sequence). Losses at the gene ends were 0 bases for V and 2 bases for J; bases not matched to a gene: 6. The CDR3 runs 16 residues. CDR3 coding DNA: TGTGCCAGCAGCCAAGAAGAGTACAGGGGGGCCTACGAGCAGTACTTC. As protein: CASSQEEYRGAYEQYF.

Only a few counts were recorded for this clonotype. V and J are TRBV6-1 and TRBJ2-1; 7 bases match TRBD1. This CDR3 has 14 residues. Germline assignment: CDR1 MNHNS and CDR2 SASEGT. V shed 7 bases, J shed 6 bases, and the junction held 9 bases outside the gene matches. The DNA of the CDR3 is TGTGCCAGCAAGTCCCCGGGACAGAGCAATGAGCAGTTCTTC. Protein sequence: CASKSPGQSNEQFF.

This clonotype has more than one count but fewer than ten. The rearrangement uses TRBV29-1 and TRBJ2-7, with D possibly matching TRBD2 (5 bases). Germline values: CDR1 SQVTM, CDR2 ANQGSEA. Trimming took 4 bases from V and 2 from J, leaving 15 bases between them. This CDR3 region has 14 residues. CDR3 residues: CSVVLPGSPYEQYF. The CDR3 region has the DNA TGCAGCGTTGTTCTCCCGGGGTCCCCCTACGAGCAGTACTTC.

The chain has TRBV5-6 and TRBJ2-2; D remains unclear. Germline CDR1 reads SGHDT; CDR2 reads YYEEEE. This CDR3 region has 14 residues. The V and J ends lost 0 bases and 8 bases respectively, with 11 bases between them. Here the CDR3 DNA reads TGTGCCAGCAGCTTGGGTCCCGCACCGGGGGAGCTGTTTTTT. Translation: CASSLGPAPGELFF.

This clonotype was counted at least ten times. This chain joins TRBV7-9 and TRBJ2-3; 9 bases fit TRBD2. Germline V lookup: CDR1 SEHNR, CDR2 FQNEAQ (reference sequence). Trimming took 0 bases from V and 3 from J; bases not matched to a gene: 1. The CDR3 totals 15 residues. CDR3 bases: TGTGCCAGCAGCTTAGCGGCGGGGGGGACAGATACGCAGTATTTT. Protein product: CASSLAAGGTDTQYF.

This clonotype has just a few counts. The V and J genes are TRBV27 and TRBJ2-1; D gene uncertain. Trimming removed 8 bases from V and 0 bases from J, with 20 bases in between. Germline V CDR1 and CDR2: MNHEY, SMNVEV (reference sequence). CDR3 length: 17 residues. The CDR3 DNA follows: TGTGCCAGCCACCGGCTCCAGCTCCAAAGCTCCTACAATGAGCAGTTCTTC. Its protein product is CASHRLQLQSSYNEQFF.

The chain uses TRBV20-1 and TRBJ2-5, with a tentative D call TRBD1 (6 bases). The CDR3 totals 13 residues. Germline values: CDR1 DFQATT, CDR2 SNEGSKA (reference sequence). V was clipped by 4 bases and J by 0 bases, with 9 bases between them. The CDR3 DNA is TGCAGTGCTACCCGACAGGACCAAGAGACCCAGTACTTC. It is translated as CSATRQDQETQYF.

This clonotype has ten or more counts. The chain couples TRBV11-2 to TRBJ2-3, with D maybe TRBD2 (6 bases). Trimming stripped 6 bases from V and 5 bases from J, with 9 bases between. Germline V gene sequence: CDR1 SGHAT, CDR2 FQNNGV. CDR3 length: 12 amino acids. The CDR3 is CASRLGGDTQYF. CDR3 coding DNA: TGTGCCAGCAGACTCGGGGGAGATACGCAGTATTTT.

This clonotype has more than one count but fewer than ten. The chain couples TRBV30 to TRBJ2-1; the match to TRBD2 covers 13 bases. The V gene end was trimmed by 1 base and the J gene end by 9 bases; junction bases not matched to a gene: 0. Germline V gene data show CDR1 as GTSNPN and CDR2 as SVGIG (reference sequence). The CDR3 loop spans 13 amino acids. The CDR3 DNA reads as TGTGCCTGGAGTGGGACTAGCGGGGGTGAGCAGTTCTTC. It specifies CAWSGTSGGEQFF.

V and J are TRBV6-5 and TRBJ2-1; D may be TRBD1 or TRBD2 (6 bases each). Per the germline V gene, CDR1 is MNHEY and CDR2 is SVGAGI. The CDR3 spans 16 residues. Trimming took off 3 bases at V and 4 bases at J, with 16 bases between the two ends. CDR3 DNA: TGTGCCAGCAGTTATGGGGGGCCAGACTTATACAATGAGCAGTTCTTC. The encoded protein is CASSYGGPDLYNEQFF.

Many counts were recorded for this clonotype. This chain connects TRBV12-3 or TRBV12-4 to TRBJ2-7; no clear D gene. V was shortened by 5 bases and J by 1 base, with 12 bases between the two germline ends. CDR3 length equals 14 residues. The CDR3 nucleotides read TGTGCCAGCAGTCGGGCTCAGGAGTCCTACGAGCAGTACTTC. It yields the protein CASSRAQESYEQYF.

This clonotype was counted many times. V gene TRBV6-2 or TRBV6-3 combines with J gene TRBJ2-2; perhaps TRBD1 as D (6 bases). The V gene's germline CDR1 is MNHEY and CDR2 SVGEGT. The CDR3 has 15 amino acids. The V end was cut by 6 bases, the J end by 0 bases, with 11 bases between. CDR3 region: CASRQGESNTGELFF. CDR3 bases: TGTGCCAGCAGACAGGGCGAATCGAACACCGGGGAGCTGTTTTTT.

This clonotype was detected ten times or more. V is TRBV5-1 and J is TRBJ2-3, with D unresolved. The CDR3 has 16 amino acids. Germline CDR1 is SGHRS and CDR2 is YFSETQ. Between the trimmed V and J ends, which lost 1 base and 0 bases, there was a span of 12 bases. The CDR3 is CASSLRAALSTDTQYF. DNA for the CDR3: TGCGCCAGCAGCTTGCGGGCGGCTCTCAGCACAGATACGCAGTATTTT.

This chain joins TRBV27 and TRBJ1-1; a possible D gene is TRBD1 (5 bases). This CDR3 is built from 12 residues. With 4 bases removed from V and 12 bases from J, the gap between germline ends came to 15 bases. Germline V gene sequence: CDR1 MNHEY, CDR2 SMNVEV (reference sequence). CDR3 DNA sequence: TGTGCCAGCAGTTACCCCGGGACCGGAACTTTCTTT. It codes for CASSYPGTGTFF.

This clonotype was seen only a few times. CDR3 sequence: CASSQDRTVGYTF. In nucleotides, the CDR3 is TGCGCCAGCAGCCAAGATAGGACTGTCGGCTACACCTTC. The chain joins TRBV4-1 to TRBJ1-2; D unclear. The CDR3 has 13 residues. The germline V gene has CDR1 MGHRA and CDR2 YSYEKL. Between the trimmed V and J ends, which lost 0 bases and 8 bases, there was a span of 10 bases.

This clonotype has only a few counts. The chain has TRBV25-1 and TRBJ2-4; D gene ambiguous. The CDR3 extends over 15 amino acids. Germline assignment: CDR1 MGHDK and CDR2 SYGVNS. V lost 7 bases, J lost 0 bases, and 13 bases lay in between. The CDR3 reads CASIEVLLAKNIQYF. In nucleotides, the CDR3 is TGTGCCAGCATCGAGGTCCTTCTAGCCAAAAACATTCAGTACTTC.

This clonotype has a handful of counts. The chain uses TRBV6-1 and TRBJ2-7; 12 bases fit TRBD2. After removal of 6 bases from V and 3 bases from J, the junction contained 9 bases not matched to a gene. Germline V gene sequence: CDR1 MNHNS, CDR2 SASEGT. CDR3 length equals 16 residues. CDR3 sequence reads: CASSLHTSGRSYEQYF. The CDR3 DNA sequence: TGTGCCAGCAGCCTACACACTAGCGGGAGGAGCTACGAGCAGTACTTC.

This clonotype was found a few times. The rearrangement uses TRBV7-9 and TRBJ2-7; D is uncertain. Germline V gives CDR1 SEHNR, CDR2 FQNEAQ (reference sequence). CDR3 length: 15 amino acids. V was cut by 4 bases and J by 6 bases, with 19 bases left in between. CDR3 nucleotides: TGTGCCAGCAGCTCCCCCGGGCCCCATTTCGGCGAGCAGTACTTC. It specifies CASSSPGPHFGEQYF. The full variable domain, completed using reference TRBV7-9 and TRBJ2-7, is DTGVSQNPRHKITKRGQNVTFRCDPISEHNRLYWYRQTLGQGPEFLTYFQNEAQLEKSRLLSDRFSAERPKGSFSTLEIQRTEQGDSAMYLCASSSPGPHFGEQYFGPGTRLTVT.